This TCR beta chain was identified during a study of blood T cell repertoires in COVID-19. Germline CDR1 is SEHNR and CDR2 is FQNEAQ (reference sequence). V dropped 5 bases and J dropped 0; count of bases not matched to a gene: 18. CDR3 length: 19 residues. The data were produced by immunoSEQ multiplex PCR, yet TCRdb's version contains in-frame clones alone and is incomplete. The data contain about 240,000 clones, approximately 90% of them singletons. The TCR was taken from a woman aged 25 to 45 who had recovered from COVID-19. Sample: PBMCs or T cells enriched from blood (not recorded which). The J gene is TRBJ1-1, the V gene TRBV7-9, with 7 bases that match TRBD1. The CDR3 spells CASSPRTGRILRMNTEAFF. CDR3 DNA: TGTGCCAGCAGCCCTCGGACAGGTCGTATACTGCGAATGAACACTGAAGCTTTCTTT.